These T cell receptor beta chains were read from a single sample in a study of pediatric ulcerative colitis. The protocol was immunoSEQ multiplex PCR, while the TCRdb copy is restricted to in-frame clones and leaves out a portion. The profile shows more than 45,000 clones, 87% of them singletons. The specimen was blood. Every receptor here comes from a boy aged 5-17 years who was a control in a study of pediatric ulcerative colitis. CDR3s include the opening cysteine and the closing phenylalanine or tryptophan. Fields, in order: V gene, clone size, D gene, J gene, CDR3 DNA, CDR3 protein. The D gene is left open where the match is weak. Where a row states a size, it is once, few, many or the class of an expanded clone; other rows omit it.

TRBV18	NA	NA	TRBJ1-1	TGTGCCAGCTCACCAACCGCGGGGGAGGGCGAGTCTGAAGCTTTCTTT	CASSPTAGEGESEAFF
TRBV28	NA	NA	TRBJ2-3	TGTGCCAGCAGTATAGGGAGGTATACGCAGTATTTT	CASSIGRYTQYF
TRBV20-1	NA	NA	TRBJ1-1	TGCAGTGCTTTTGAAGGCACTGAAGCTTTCTTT	CSAFEGTEAFF
TRBV29-1	NA	NA	TRBJ1-5	TGCAGCGTTCTATTCGTGGATAATCAGCCCCAGCATTTT	CSVLFVDNQPQHF
TRBV28	NA	TRBD1	TRBJ1-2	TGTGCCAGCAGTGGACCGGGACAGTCCTATGGCTACACCTTC	CASSGPGQSYGYTF
TRBV28	NA	TRBD1	TRBJ2-6	TGTGCCAGCAGAGACAGGGCTGGGGCCAACGTCCTGACTTTC	CASRDRAGANVLTF
TRBV10-3	NA	NA	TRBJ2-1	TGTGCCATCAGTTACGGGACCTTTATCAATGAGCAGTTCTTC	CAISYGTFINEQFF
TRBV7-8	NA	NA	TRBJ2-2	TGTGCCAGCAGCTCACTTACCCGGGGCCAGACGAACACCGGGGAGCTGTTTTTT	CASSSLTRGQTNTGELFF
TRBV6-4	few	NA	TRBJ2-2	TGTGCCAGCAGTACTGGCAACACCGGGGAGCTGTTTTTT	CASSTGNTGELFF
TRBV25-1	NA	NA	TRBJ1-4	TGTGCCAGCAGTGAATATAGGGGTCGAGGGAGAGATGAAAAACTGTTTTTT	CASSEYRGRGRDEKLFF
TRBV27	NA	TRBD1	TRBJ2-7	TGTGCCAGCAGTCCGAGGACAGGGGGCGACGAGCAGTACTTC	CASSPRTGGDEQYF
TRBV7-9	few	NA	TRBJ2-2	TGTGCCAGCACCCGACTCTTCTATGCCGGGGAGCTGTTTTTT	CASTRLFYAGELFF
TRBV7-2	NA	NA	TRBJ2-1	TGTGCCAGCAGCTCTCGGCGGGGAATGAGTGAGCAGTTCTTC	CASSSRRGMSEQFF
TRBV30	NA	TRBD1	TRBJ2-1	TGTGCCTGGAGTGTACAGGGGGGAGCGTACAATGAGCAGTTCTTC	CAWSVQGGAYNEQFF
TRBV19	NA	NA	TRBJ1-3	TGTGCCAGTAGTCGGGGTGCTGGAAACACCATATATTTT	CASSRGAGNTIYF
TRBV11-2	NA	NA	TRBJ2-7	TGTGCCAGCAGCTTGTCACTTACACAGGGTTCCTACGAGCAGTACTTC	CASSLSLTQGSYEQYF